What follows are 27 T cell receptor beta chains derived from one specimen sequenced in a study of pediatric ulcerative colitis. Rectal tissue came from one to two pinch biopsies taken at colonoscopy. The repertoire was sequenced with immunoSEQ multiplex PCR; TCRdb's copy has only in-frame clones and lacks some. The sample yields under 20,000 clones, 70% to 85% seen once. Sequencing was done on a sample of gut tissue. The receptor set was obtained from a boy between 10 and 17 years old with moderate ulcerative colitis.

V usage is TRBV10-1 and J usage is TRBJ1-1; D is unclear. Per germline, CDR1 WNHNN and CDR2 SYGVQD (reference sequence). The CDR3 covers 12 residues. V lost 8 bases and J lost 4, with 11 bases in between. Written as DNA, the CDR3 is TGCGCCAGCTTCTTTAGACTCACTGAAGCTTTCTTT. Amino acid sequence: CASFFRLTEAFF.

J is TRBJ1-5 and V is TRBV15; 10 nucleotides align to TRBD1. The V gene end was trimmed by 5 bases and the J gene end by 0 bases; junction bases not matched to a gene: 4. This CDR3 region has 16 residues. Germline assignment: CDR1 LNHNV and CDR2 YYDKDF (reference sequence). Here the CDR3 DNA reads TGTGCCACCAGCCACGGGACAGGGGTTAGCAATCAGCCCCAGCATTTT. Translated: CATSHGTGVSNQPQHF.

V is TRBV7-9 and J is TRBJ1-1; tentative D call: TRBD1 (5 bases). The CDR3 totals 13 residues. Germline CDR1 reads SEHNR; CDR2 reads FQNEAQ (reference sequence). V was trimmed by 6 bases and J by 1 base, leaving 9 bases between them. The CDR3 loop is CASSTDKNTEAFF. The CDR3 nucleotides are TGTGCCAGCAGTACGGACAAGAACACTGAAGCTTTCTTT.

This clone showed up just a few times. This chain links TRBV5-4 with TRBJ1-1; 9 bases are shared with TRBD1. CDR1 and CDR2 from the germline V gene are SGHNT and YYREEE (reference sequence). V gave up 0 bases and J gave up 5 bases; unmatched junction bases: 8. The CDR3 totals 16 residues. Here the CDR3 reads CASSLGYPGQGTEAFF. The DNA for the CDR3 is TGTGCCAGCAGCTTGGGCTATCCGGGACAGGGAACTGAAGCTTTCTTT.

This chain links TRBV7-2 with TRBJ2-1, with TRBD2 identical over 8 bases. This CDR3 spans 14 amino acids. V lost 3 bases and J lost 4; bases outside the gene matches: 2. Germline CDR1 SGHTA, CDR2 FQGNSA. CDR3 DNA: TGTGCCAGCAGCTTTAGCGGGGAGTACAATGAGCAGTTCTTC. Amino acids: CASSFSGEYNEQFF.

The rearrangement links TRBV2 to TRBJ2-1; a weak D match, TRBD2 (6 bases). V lost 3 bases to trimming and J lost 0 bases, with 15 bases between them. The CDR3 contains 17 residues. The germline V gene has CDR1 SNHLY and CDR2 FYNNEI. The CDR3 DNA sequence: TGTGCCAGCAGTGATATCCCGGGGACTGACTCCTACAATGAGCAGTTCTTC. Translating it yields CASSDIPGTDSYNEQFF.

The chain employs TRBV19 and TRBJ2-7; a possible D gene is TRBD2 (5 bases). CDR1 is LNHDA, CDR2 SQIVND, per germline (reference sequence). The CDR3 consists of 11 residues. V lost 10 bases and J lost 4, with 11 bases in between. In DNA, the CDR3 is TGTGCCACCTCACTAGAGTACGAGCAGTACTTC. This sequence encodes CATSLEYEQYF.

The chain employs TRBV6-5 and TRBJ2-7; D possibly corresponds to TRBD1 (6 bases). Trimming cost V 2 bases and J 3 bases, with 11 bases left between them. CDR1 MNHEY and CDR2 SVGAGI come from the germline V gene. The CDR3 extends over 14 amino acids. Here the CDR3 reads CASSYVDSYYEQYF. For the CDR3, the DNA is TGTGCCAGCAGTTACGTGGACAGTTACTACGAGCAGTACTTC.

The chain has TRBV15 and TRBJ2-5, with D perhaps given as TRBD1 or TRBD2 (6 bases each). Germline loops: CDR1 LNHNV, CDR2 YYDKDF (reference sequence). The CDR3 consists of 17 residues. The V gene lost 1 base and the J gene lost 3 bases, with 18 bases spanning the gap. The CDR3 DNA sequence: TGTGCCACCAGCAGAGTCACCTTCGCGGGACATAAAGAGACCCAGTACTTC. Translated: CATSRVTFAGHKETQYF.

V usage is TRBV6-5 and J usage is TRBJ2-1; D gene uncertain. The V and J ends lost 0 bases and 4 bases respectively, with 7 bases between them. The CDR3 consists of 14 residues. Germline CDR1 is MNHEY and CDR2 is SVGAGI. CDR3 sequence: CASSYSLVYNEQFF. CDR3 DNA: TGTGCCAGCAGTTACTCGCTAGTTTACAATGAGCAGTTCTTC.

This chain connects TRBV27 to TRBJ2-7; TRBD1 matches at 7 bases. There are 17 residues in the CDR3. Germline assignment: CDR1 MNHEY and CDR2 SMNVEV (reference sequence). V lost 5 bases and J lost 4; bases outside the gene matches: 17. CDR3 loop: CASSPPRLGTVKYEQYF. CDR3 in DNA: TGTGCCAGCAGTCCCCCCAGACTTGGGACAGTAAAATACGAGCAGTACTTC.

This sequence joins TRBV7-6 and TRBJ2-7; TRBD2 agrees at 8 bases. The germline CDR1 and CDR2 sequences are SGHVS and FNYEAQ. The CDR3 has 15 residues. V gave up 5 bases and J gave up 0 bases; unmatched junction bases: 6. DNA of the CDR3: TGTGCCAGCAGCGCAAGGGGGACTAGCTCCTACGAGCAGTACTTC. Amino acids: CASSARGTSSYEQYF. Using reference TRBV7-6 and TRBJ2-7 for the parts outside the CDR3, the full variable domain is GAGVSQSPRYKVTKRGQDVALRCDPISGHVSLYWYRQALGQGPEFLTYFNYEAQQDKSGLPNDRFSAERPEGSISTLTIQRTEQRDSAMYRCASSARGTSSYEQYFGPGTRLTVT.

V gene TRBV6-5 combines with J gene TRBJ1-5; no definite D call. Trimming took off 0 bases at V and 7 bases at J, with 7 bases between the two ends. The CDR3 contains 13 residues. Germline CDR1 and CDR2: MNHEY and SVGAGI. Here the CDR3 reads CASSYSIGQPQHF. The CDR3 DNA reads as TGTGCCAGCAGTTACTCGATAGGGCAGCCCCAGCATTTT.

The V and J genes are TRBV4-1 and TRBJ1-5; D remains unclear. V gave up 0 bases and J gave up 5 bases, with 14 bases separating them. The CDR3 is made up of 16 amino acids. The germline CDR1 and CDR2 sequences are MGHRA and YSYEKL. CDR3 DNA sequence: TGCGCCAGCAGCCAAGATTTGACCGGAAGGGATCAGCCCCAGCATTTT. Translated: CASSQDLTGRDQPQHF.

This chain uses TRBV28 with TRBJ1-3; D may be TRBD1 (6 bases). Trimming removed 2 bases from V and 4 bases from J, with 12 bases in between. The germline V gene has CDR1 MDHEN and CDR2 SYDVKM. The length of the CDR3 is 15 residues. CDR3 bases: TGTGCCAGCAGTTTACATGTGCAGGGGGGAAACACCATATATTTT. Protein: CASSLHVQGGNTIYF.

The CDR3 DNA sequence: TGTGCCAGTAGTGCCTGGACTAGCGGGGGACCGTACCAAGAGACCCAGTACTTC. Translating it yields CASSAWTSGGPYQETQYF. The V gene is TRBV19, the J gene TRBJ2-5; the match to TRBD2 covers 13 bases. This CDR3 comprises 18 residues. Germline CDR1 is LNHDA and CDR2 is SQIVND (reference sequence). The V gene end was trimmed by 5 bases and the J gene end by 0 bases; junction bases not matched to a gene: 9.

This chain connects TRBV10-3 to TRBJ2-2, with D possibly being TRBD1 or TRBD2 (5 bases each). This CDR3 spans 14 amino acids. V gave up 6 bases and J gave up 3 bases, with 11 bases separating them. The V gene's germline CDR1 is ENHRY and CDR2 SYGVKD. The CDR3 nucleotides are TGTGCCATCAGCAGGGTGGGGGACACCGGGGAGCTGTTTTTT. Translation gives CAISRVGDTGELFF.

V usage is TRBV7-6 and J usage is TRBJ1-4, with unresolved D. Germline V lookup: CDR1 SGHVS, CDR2 FNYEAQ. V lost 5 bases, J lost 7 bases, and 14 bases lay in between. This CDR3 spans 14 amino acids. CDR3 DNA sequence: TGTGCCAGCAGCGTCCGGGATCTGGGTGAAAAACTGTTTTTT. Protein product: CASSVRDLGEKLFF.

The rearrangement uses TRBV6-5 and TRBJ2-1, with TRBD2 identical over 12 bases. Trimming cost V 4 bases and J 2 bases; bases outside gene matches: 3. This CDR3 has 16 residues. The germline V gene encodes CDR1 MNHEY and CDR2 SVGAGI. CDR3 sequence reads: CASSWLAGGTYNEQFF. The CDR3 coding sequence is TGTGCCAGCAGTTGGCTAGCGGGAGGGACCTACAATGAGCAGTTCTTC.

The rearrangement uses TRBV19 and TRBJ1-2; D remains unclear. The CDR3 is 15 amino acids. Germline CDR1 is LNHDA and CDR2 is SQIVND (reference sequence). Trimming removed 2 bases from V and 4 bases from J, with 14 bases in between. The CDR3 bases are TGTGCCAGTAGTATACCCGGGTCTCTAATCTATGGCTACACCTTC. This translates into CASSIPGSLIYGYTF. Based on the CDR3 plus reference TRBV19 and TRBJ1-2, the full variable domain is DGGITQSPKYLFRKEGQNVTLSCEQNLNHDAMYWYRQDPGQGLRLIYYSQIVNDFQKGDIAEGYSVSREKKESFPLTVTSAQKNPTAFYLCASSIPGSLIYGYTFGSGTRLTVV.

The J gene is TRBJ2-1, the V gene TRBV11-2; 11 bases are a match to TRBD2. The length of the CDR3 is 18 residues. Germline values: CDR1 SGHAT, CDR2 FQNNGV. V was pared by 0 bases and J by 4 bases, with 8 bases of the junction left unmatched. The CDR3 DNA reads as TGTGCCAGCAGCTTAGAGGTTTCGGGGACTAGCGGTTACAATGAGCAGTTCTTC. Translation: CASSLEVSGTSGYNEQFF.

This clone has more than one count but fewer than ten. V usage is TRBV6-1 and J usage is TRBJ1-6; 7 nucleotides match TRBD1. The V gene's germline CDR1 is MNHNS and CDR2 SASEGT. V lost 2 bases, J lost 10 bases, and 5 bases stayed unmatched. This CDR3 has 14 amino acids. The CDR3 here is CASSELAGGSPLHF. The CDR3 bases are TGTGCCAGCAGTGAACTAGCAGGGGGATCACCCCTCCACTTT.

The chain links TRBV27 to TRBJ2-5; the D is unclear. CDR3 size: 16 residues. Germline assignment: CDR1 MNHEY and CDR2 SMNVEV (reference sequence). V lost 4 bases, J lost 0 bases, and 15 bases lay in between. CDR3: CASSYPPTEYQETQYF. CDR3 nucleotide sequence: TGTGCCAGCAGTTATCCCCCCACAGAGTACCAAGAGACCCAGTACTTC.

The chain joins TRBV5-4 to TRBJ1-2; D may be TRBD1 (5 bases). V was cut by 5 bases and J by 6 bases, with 20 bases left in between. Germline CDR1 reads SGHNT; CDR2 reads YYREEE (reference sequence). The CDR3 covers 15 residues. CDR3 sequence: CASRTDSRRTDGYTF. The DNA for the CDR3 is TGTGCCAGCAGGACAGATAGTCGACGGACGGATGGCTACACCTTC.

The chain has TRBV4-1 and TRBJ2-6; D may be TRBD1 (5 bases). V gave up 1 base and J gave up 0 bases, with 13 bases separating them. The CDR3 is 18 residues long. Per the germline V gene, CDR1 is MGHRA and CDR2 is YSYEKL. The CDR3 DNA reads as TGCGCCAGCAGCCAAGTCGCAGGGAAAAGCTCTGGGGCCAACGTCCTGACTTTC. Its protein product is CASSQVAGKSSGANVLTF.

The gene calls are TRBV19 and TRBJ1-1; 12 bases are a match to TRBD1. V lost 5 bases and J lost 4; bases outside the gene matches: 14. The CDR3 is 18 amino acids. Germline-derived CDR1 and CDR2 are LNHDA and SQIVND (reference sequence). CDR3 bases: TGTGCCAGTAGTCCTAAACCGGGACAGGGGGCTTTCGGCACTGAAGCTTTCTTT. Protein product: CASSPKPGQGAFGTEAFF.

Only a few counts were recorded for this clone. Here the CDR3 reads CASSEAWRGLGSNQPQHF. CDR3 bases: TGTGCCAGCAGTGAAGCATGGAGAGGTCTGGGGAGCAATCAGCCCCAGCATTTT. V gene TRBV6-1 combines with J gene TRBJ1-5; the D is unclear. Trimming took 0 bases from V and 1 from J, leaving 16 bases between them. There are 18 residues in the CDR3. The V gene's germline CDR1 is MNHNS and CDR2 SASEGT.